This T cell receptor (beta chain) comes out of a study of blood T cell repertoires in COVID-19. On the study more broadly: From T cells, B-cell-depleted T cells, or PBMCs came the material, which was cDNA or gDNA.

Per the original methods: Estimated nucleated cell counts came from reference gene primer amplification. Profiled with immunoSEQ multiplex PCR; TCRdb holds only in-frame clones, not every one. V and J calls plus clone size are reproduced from that table; the DNA served to infer D and trimming. The sample has 200,000 or so clones, about 84% seen once. The V segment lost 5 bases and the J segment 4 bases; nucleotides outside the gene matches: 3. CDR1 and CDR2 from the germline V gene are SGHTA and FQGTGA. CDR3 length equals 14 residues. The clonotype originates from a man aged 60 to 69 who had recovered from COVID-19. The chain is built from TRBV7-3 and TRBJ2-3; 10 bases are shared with TRBD1. The sequencing input was PBMCs or T cells enriched from blood (not recorded which). CDR3 sequence (DNA): TGTGCCAGCAGCACGACAGGGGGCGCAGATACGCAGTATTTT. It yields the protein CASSTTGGADTQYF. The full variable domain, its missing parts supplied by reference TRBV7-3 and TRBJ2-3, is GAGVSQTPSNKVTEKGKYVELRCDPISGHTALYWYRQSLGQGPEFLIYFQGTGAADDSGLPNDRFFAVRPEGSVSTLKIQRTERGDSAVYLCASSTTGGADTQYFGPGTRLTVL.